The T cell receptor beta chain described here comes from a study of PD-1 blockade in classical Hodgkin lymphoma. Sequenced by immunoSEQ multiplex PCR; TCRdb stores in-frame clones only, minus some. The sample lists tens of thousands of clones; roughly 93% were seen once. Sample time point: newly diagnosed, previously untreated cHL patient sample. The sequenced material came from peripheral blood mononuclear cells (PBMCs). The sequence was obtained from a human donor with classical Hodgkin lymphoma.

In nucleotides, the CDR3 is TGTGCCAGCAGCTTAGCCGTCGGCGGGGTGGCTAATGAAAAACTGTTTTTT. This encodes CASSLAVGGVANEKLFF. The V call is TRBV11-2, the J call TRBJ1-4; the D is unclear. Between the trimmed V and J ends, which lost 1 base and 3 bases, there was a span of 15 bases. CDR3 length: 17 residues. Germline loops: CDR1 SGHAT, CDR2 FQNNGV. Variable domain in full (rest from reference TRBV11-2 and TRBJ1-4): EAGVAQSPRYKIIEKRQSVAFWCNPISGHATLYWYQQILGQGPKLLIQFQNNGVVDDSQLPKDRFSAERLKGVDSTLKIQPAKLEDSAVYLCASSLAVGGVANEKLFFGSGTQLSVL.